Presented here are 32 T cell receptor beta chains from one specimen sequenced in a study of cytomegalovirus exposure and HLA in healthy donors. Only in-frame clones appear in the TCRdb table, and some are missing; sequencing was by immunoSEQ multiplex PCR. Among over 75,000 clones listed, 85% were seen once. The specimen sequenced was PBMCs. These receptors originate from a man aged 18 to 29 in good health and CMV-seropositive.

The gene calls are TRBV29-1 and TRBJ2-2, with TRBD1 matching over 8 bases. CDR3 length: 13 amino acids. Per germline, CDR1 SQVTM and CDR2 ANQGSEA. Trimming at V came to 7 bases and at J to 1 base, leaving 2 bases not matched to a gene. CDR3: CSGQGRNTGELFF. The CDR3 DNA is TGCAGCGGACAGGGGCGGAACACCGGGGAGCTGTTTTTT.

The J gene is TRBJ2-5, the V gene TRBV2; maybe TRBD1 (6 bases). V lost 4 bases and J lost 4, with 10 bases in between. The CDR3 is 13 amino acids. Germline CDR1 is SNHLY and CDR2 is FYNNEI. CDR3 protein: CASSVVGGETQYF. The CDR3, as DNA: TGTGCCAGCAGTGTAGTAGGGGGAGAGACCCAGTACTTC.

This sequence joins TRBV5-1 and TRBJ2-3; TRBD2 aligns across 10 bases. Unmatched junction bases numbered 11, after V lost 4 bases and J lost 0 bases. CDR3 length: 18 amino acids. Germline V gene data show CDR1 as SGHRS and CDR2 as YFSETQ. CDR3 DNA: TGCGCCAGCAGCCGGACGGCTAGCGGGAGCCCTAGCACAGATACGCAGTATTTT. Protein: CASSRTASGSPSTDTQYF.

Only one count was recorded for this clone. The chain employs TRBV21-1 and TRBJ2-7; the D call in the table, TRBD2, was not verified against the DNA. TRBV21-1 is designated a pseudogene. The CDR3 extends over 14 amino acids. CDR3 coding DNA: TGTGCCAGCAGCAAAGCTCGGCCCTCGGGGGAGCAGTACGTC. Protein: CASSKARPSGEQYV.

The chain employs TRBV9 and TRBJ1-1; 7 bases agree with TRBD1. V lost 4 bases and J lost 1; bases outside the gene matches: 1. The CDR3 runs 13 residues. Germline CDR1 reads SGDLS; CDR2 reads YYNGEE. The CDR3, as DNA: TGTGCCAGCAGCTCAGGGGGGAACACTGAAGCTTTCTTT. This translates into CASSSGGNTEAFF.

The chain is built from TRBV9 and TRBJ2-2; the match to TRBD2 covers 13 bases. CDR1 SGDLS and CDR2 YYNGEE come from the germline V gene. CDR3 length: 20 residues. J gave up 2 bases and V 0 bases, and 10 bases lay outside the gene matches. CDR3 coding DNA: TGTGCCAGCAGCGTAGGCCCACCGGGACTAGCGGGAACTAACACCGGGGAGCTGTTTTTT. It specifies CASSVGPPGLAGTNTGELFF. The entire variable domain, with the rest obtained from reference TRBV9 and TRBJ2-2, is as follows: DSGVTQTPKHLITATGQRVTLRCSPRSGDLSVYWYQQSLDQGLQFLIQYYNGEERAKGNILERFSAQQFPDLHSELNLSSLELGDSALYFCASSVGPPGLAGTNTGELFFGEGSRLTVL.

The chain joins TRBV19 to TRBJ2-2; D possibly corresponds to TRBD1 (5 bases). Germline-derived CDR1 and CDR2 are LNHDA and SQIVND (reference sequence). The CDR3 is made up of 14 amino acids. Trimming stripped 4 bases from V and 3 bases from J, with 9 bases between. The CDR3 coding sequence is TGTGCCAGTAGTAAATGGGGCTACACCGGGGAGCTGTTTTTT. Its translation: CASSKWGYTGELFF.

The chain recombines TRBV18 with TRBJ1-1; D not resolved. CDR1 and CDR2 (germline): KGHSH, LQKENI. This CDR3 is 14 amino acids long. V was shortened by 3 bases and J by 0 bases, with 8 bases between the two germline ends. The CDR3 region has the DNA TGTGCCAGCTCACCCCCGGAGGTGAACACTGAAGCTTTCTTT. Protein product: CASSPPEVNTEAFF.

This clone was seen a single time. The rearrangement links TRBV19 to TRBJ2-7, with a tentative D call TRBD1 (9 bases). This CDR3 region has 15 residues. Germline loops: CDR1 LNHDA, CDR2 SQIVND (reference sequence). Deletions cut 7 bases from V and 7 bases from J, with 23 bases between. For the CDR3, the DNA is TGTGCCAGTACCCAGACTATAGCGGGGACAGGGGAGCAGTACTTC. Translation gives CASTQTIAGTGEQYF. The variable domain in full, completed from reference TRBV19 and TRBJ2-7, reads DGGITQSPKYLFRKEGQNVTLSCEQNLNHDAMYWYRQDPGQGLRLIYYSQIVNDFQKGDIAEGYSVSREKKESFPLTVTSAQKNPTAFYLCASTQTIAGTGEQYFGPGTRLTVT.

CDR3: CASRKGLTYEQYF. For the CDR3, the DNA is TGTGCCAGCAGGAAAGGACTTACCTACGAGCAGTACTTC. The chain recombines TRBV6-1 with TRBJ2-7; D perhaps matches TRBD2 (5 bases). The CDR3 covers 13 residues. Germline assignment: CDR1 MNHNS and CDR2 SASEGT. V was clipped by 6 bases and J by 2 bases, with 11 bases between them.

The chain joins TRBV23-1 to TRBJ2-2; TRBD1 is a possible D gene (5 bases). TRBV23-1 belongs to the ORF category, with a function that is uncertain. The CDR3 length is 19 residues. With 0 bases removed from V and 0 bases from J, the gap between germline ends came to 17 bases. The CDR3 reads CASSQSSPGCGPNTGELFF. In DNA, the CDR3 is TGCGCCAGCAGTCAATCGAGTCCAGGGTGCGGACCGAACACCGGGGAGCTGTTTTTT.

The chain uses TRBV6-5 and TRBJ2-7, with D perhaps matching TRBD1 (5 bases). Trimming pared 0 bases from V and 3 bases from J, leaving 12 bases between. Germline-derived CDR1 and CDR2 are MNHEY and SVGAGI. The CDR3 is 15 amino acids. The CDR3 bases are TGTGCCAGCAGTTACTCGGCAGTAAGGGGCTACGAGCAGTACTTC. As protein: CASSYSAVRGYEQYF.

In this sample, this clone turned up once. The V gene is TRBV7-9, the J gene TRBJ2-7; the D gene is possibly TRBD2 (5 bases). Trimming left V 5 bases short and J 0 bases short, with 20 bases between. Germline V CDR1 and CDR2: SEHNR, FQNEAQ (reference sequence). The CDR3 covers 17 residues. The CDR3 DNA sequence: TGTGCCAGCAGCCCTACGATTGGCCCCGGAGGCTCCTACGAGCAGTACTTC. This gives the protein CASSPTIGPGGSYEQYF.

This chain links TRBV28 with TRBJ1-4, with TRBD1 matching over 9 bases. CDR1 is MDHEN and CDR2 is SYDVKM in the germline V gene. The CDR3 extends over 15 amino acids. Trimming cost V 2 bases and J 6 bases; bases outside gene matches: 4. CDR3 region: CASSLLRDRDEKLFF. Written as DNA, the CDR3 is TGTGCCAGCAGTTTACTCCGGGACAGGGATGAAAAACTGTTTTTT.

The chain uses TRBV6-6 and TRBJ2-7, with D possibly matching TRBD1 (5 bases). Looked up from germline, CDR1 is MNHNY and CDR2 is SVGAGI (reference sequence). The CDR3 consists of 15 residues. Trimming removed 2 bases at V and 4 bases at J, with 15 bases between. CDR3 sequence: CASSYLDKTTYEQYF. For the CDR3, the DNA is TGTGCCAGCAGTTACCTGGACAAAACGACGTACGAGCAGTACTTC.

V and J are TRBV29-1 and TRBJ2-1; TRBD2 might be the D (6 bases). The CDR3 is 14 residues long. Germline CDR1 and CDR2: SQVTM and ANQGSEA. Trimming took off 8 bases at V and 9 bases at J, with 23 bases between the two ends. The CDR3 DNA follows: TGCAGCCTACGAGGTGGGCCAACGGAGGGTGAGCAGTTCTTC. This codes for CSLRGGPTEGEQFF.

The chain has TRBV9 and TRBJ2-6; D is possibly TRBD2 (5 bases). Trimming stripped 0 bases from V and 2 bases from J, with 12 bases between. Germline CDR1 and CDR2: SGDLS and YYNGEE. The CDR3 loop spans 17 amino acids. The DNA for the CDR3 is TGTGCCAGCAGCGTAGAGCCTAGCCGAGCTGGGGCCAACGTCCTGACTTTC. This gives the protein CASSVEPSRAGANVLTF.

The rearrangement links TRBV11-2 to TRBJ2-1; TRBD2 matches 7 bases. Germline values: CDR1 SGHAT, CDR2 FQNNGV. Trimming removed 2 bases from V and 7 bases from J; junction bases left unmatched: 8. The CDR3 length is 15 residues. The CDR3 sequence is CASSLYGRPSNEQFF. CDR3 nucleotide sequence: TGTGCCAGCAGCTTATACGGGAGGCCGTCGAATGAGCAGTTCTTC.

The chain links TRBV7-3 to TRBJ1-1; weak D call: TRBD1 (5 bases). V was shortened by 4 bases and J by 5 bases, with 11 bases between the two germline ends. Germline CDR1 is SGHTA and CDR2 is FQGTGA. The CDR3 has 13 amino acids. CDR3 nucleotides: TGTGCCAGCAGCTCAAGTGGGGGGACTGAAGCTTTCTTT. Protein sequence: CASSSSGGTEAFF.

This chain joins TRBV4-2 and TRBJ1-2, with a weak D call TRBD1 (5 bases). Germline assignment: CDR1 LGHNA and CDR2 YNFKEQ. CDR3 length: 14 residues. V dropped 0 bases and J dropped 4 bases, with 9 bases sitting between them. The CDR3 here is CASSQDADTYGYTF. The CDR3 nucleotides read TGTGCCAGCAGCCAAGATGCGGACACCTATGGCTACACCTTC.

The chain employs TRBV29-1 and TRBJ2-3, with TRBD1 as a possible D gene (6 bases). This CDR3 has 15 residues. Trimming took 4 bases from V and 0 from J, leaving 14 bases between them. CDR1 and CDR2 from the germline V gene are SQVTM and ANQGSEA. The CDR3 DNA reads TGCAGCGTTGCCCGGACAGCCTCTAGCACAGATACGCAGTATTTT. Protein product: CSVARTASSTDTQYF.

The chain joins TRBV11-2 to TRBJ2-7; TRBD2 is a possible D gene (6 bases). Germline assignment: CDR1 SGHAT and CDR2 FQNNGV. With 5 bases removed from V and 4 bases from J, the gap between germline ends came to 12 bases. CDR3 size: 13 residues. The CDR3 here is CASSRRAGYEQYV. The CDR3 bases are TGTGCCAGCAGCCGCAGGGCGGGGTACGAGCAGTACGTC.

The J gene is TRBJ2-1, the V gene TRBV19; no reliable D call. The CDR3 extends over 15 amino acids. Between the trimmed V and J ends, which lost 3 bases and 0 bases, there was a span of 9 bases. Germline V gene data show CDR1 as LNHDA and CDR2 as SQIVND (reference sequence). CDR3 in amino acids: CASSIPRSSYNEQFF. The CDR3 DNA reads TGTGCCAGTAGTATTCCCCGGAGCTCCTACAATGAGCAGTTCTTC.

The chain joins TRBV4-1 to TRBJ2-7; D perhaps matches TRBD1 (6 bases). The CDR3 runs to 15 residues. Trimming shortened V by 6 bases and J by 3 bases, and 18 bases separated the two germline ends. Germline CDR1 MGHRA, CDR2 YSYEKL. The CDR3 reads CASSSLQGLGYEQYF. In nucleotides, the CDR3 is TGCGCCAGCAGTTCCTTACAGGGATTGGGCTACGAGCAGTACTTC.

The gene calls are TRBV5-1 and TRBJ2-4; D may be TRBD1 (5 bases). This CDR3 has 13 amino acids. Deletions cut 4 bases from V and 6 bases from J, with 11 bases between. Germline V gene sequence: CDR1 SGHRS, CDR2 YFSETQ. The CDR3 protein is CASSGDSLNIQYF. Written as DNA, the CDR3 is TGCGCCAGCAGCGGCGACAGCCTAAACATTCAGTACTTC.

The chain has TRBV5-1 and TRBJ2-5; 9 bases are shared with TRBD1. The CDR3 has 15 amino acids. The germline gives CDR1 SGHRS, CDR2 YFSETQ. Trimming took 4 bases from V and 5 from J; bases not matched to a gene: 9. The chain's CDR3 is CASSPGTGTAETQYF. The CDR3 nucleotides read TGCGCCAGCAGCCCGGGGACAGGGACGGCGGAGACCCAGTACTTC. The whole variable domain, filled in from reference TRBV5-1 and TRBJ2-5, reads KAGVTQTPRYLIKTRGQQVTLSCSPISGHRSVSWYQQTPGQGLQFLFEYFSETQRNKGNFPGRFSGRQFSNSRSEMNVSTLELGDSALYLCASSPGTGTAETQYFGPGTRLLVL.

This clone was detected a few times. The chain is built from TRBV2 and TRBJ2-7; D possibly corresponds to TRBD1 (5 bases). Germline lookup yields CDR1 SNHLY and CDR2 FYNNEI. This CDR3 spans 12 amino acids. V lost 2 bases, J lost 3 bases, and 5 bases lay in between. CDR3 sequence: CASSEQGYEQYF. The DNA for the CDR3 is TGTGCCAGCAGTGAACAGGGCTACGAGCAGTACTTC.

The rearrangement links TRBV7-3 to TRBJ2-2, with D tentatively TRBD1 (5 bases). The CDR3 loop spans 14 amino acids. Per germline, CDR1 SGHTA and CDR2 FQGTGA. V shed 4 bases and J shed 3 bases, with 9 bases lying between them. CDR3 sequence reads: CASSSRVYTGELFF. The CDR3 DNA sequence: TGTGCCAGCAGCTCCAGGGTCTACACCGGGGAGCTGTTTTTT.

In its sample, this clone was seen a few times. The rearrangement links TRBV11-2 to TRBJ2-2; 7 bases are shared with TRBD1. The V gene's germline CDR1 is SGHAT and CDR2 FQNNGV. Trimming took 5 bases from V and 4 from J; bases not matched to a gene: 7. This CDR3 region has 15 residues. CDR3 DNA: TGTGCCAGCAGCCCAGACAGGGCGGGCACCGGGGAGCTGTTTTTT. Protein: CASSPDRAGTGELFF.

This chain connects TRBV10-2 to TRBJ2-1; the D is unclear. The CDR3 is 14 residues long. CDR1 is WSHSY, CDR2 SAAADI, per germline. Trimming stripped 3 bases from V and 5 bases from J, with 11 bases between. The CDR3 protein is CASSDSGWDNEQFF. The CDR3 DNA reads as TGCGCCAGCAGTGATTCCGGGTGGGACAATGAGCAGTTCTTC.

The DNA for the CDR3 is TGCGCCAGCAGCTTGCCCAGCGTCGAGCAGTACTTC. It codes for CASSLPSVEQYF. This chain joins TRBV5-1 and TRBJ2-7; no clear D. This CDR3 spans 12 amino acids. The germline V and J ends were trimmed by 1 base and 6 bases, with 8 bases remaining between them. In germline, CDR1 is SGHRS, CDR2 YFSETQ. Complete variable domain (other parts from reference TRBV5-1 and TRBJ2-7): KAGVTQTPRYLIKTRGQQVTLSCSPISGHRSVSWYQQTPGQGLQFLFEYFSETQRNKGNFPGRFSGRQFSNSRSEMNVSTLELGDSALYLCASSLPSVEQYFGPGTRLTVT.

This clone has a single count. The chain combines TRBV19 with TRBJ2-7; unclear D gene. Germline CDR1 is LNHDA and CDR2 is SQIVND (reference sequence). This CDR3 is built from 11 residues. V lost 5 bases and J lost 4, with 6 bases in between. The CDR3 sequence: CASSQAYEQYF. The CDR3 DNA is TGTGCCAGTAGTCAAGCGTACGAGCAGTACTTC.